The 21 T cell receptor beta chains below were found in one sample sequenced in a study of T cells after yellow fever vaccination. One entry per CDR3 protein results from TCRdb running MiXCR on the 5' RACE reads. This sample has 250,000 or so distinct CDR3 sequences; roughly 3.7% occur once, and the top ten carry under 20%. Sequenced here: PBMCs, sampled 15 days after the yellow fever booster vaccination. Receptor source: a man aged 18 to 29 who received the YFV17D yellow fever vaccine.

This clonotype was recorded many times. DNA of the CDR3: TGTGCCAGCAGCTTGGCGACAGGCCCGTACTATGGCTACACCTTC. It specifies CASSLATGPYYGYTF. The chain couples TRBV5-4 to TRBJ1-2, with D perhaps matching TRBD1 (6 bases). CDR3 length: 15 amino acids. V was cut by 0 bases and J by 3 bases, with 12 bases left in between. CDR1 is SGHNT, CDR2 YYREEE, per germline (reference sequence).

This clonotype was seen at least ten times. The chain combines TRBV27 with TRBJ2-1; D not certain. The CDR3 runs to 13 residues. CDR1 is MNHEY and CDR2 is SMNVEV in the germline V gene (reference sequence). V dropped 6 bases and J dropped 5 bases, with 11 bases sitting between them. CDR3 nucleotides: TGTGCCAGCAGATCCGGGTTAGACAATGAGCAGTTCTTC. Its translation is CASRSGLDNEQFF.

Note on this clonotype: A much larger clone lies a single base off, so this may be a read error. The CDR3 DNA is TGTGCCATCAGGATTACACAGAACACTGAAGCTTTCTTT. Protein product: CAIRITQNTEAFF. The chain joins TRBV10-3 to TRBJ1-1; D not resolved. V was pared by 6 bases and J by 1 base, with 9 bases between. The CDR3 extends over 13 amino acids. The germline CDR1 and CDR2 sequences are ENHRY and SYGVKD.

There are a few counts of this clonotype. This sequence joins TRBV6-2 or TRBV6-3 and TRBJ2-1; D perhaps matches TRBD1 (5 bases). V gave up 0 bases and J gave up 0 bases, with 9 bases separating them. The CDR3 has 16 residues. Germline V CDR1 and CDR2: MNHEY, SVGEGT. The chain's CDR3 is CASSYSDRSSYNEQFF. DNA for the CDR3: TGTGCCAGCAGTTACTCTGACAGAAGCTCCTACAATGAGCAGTTCTTC.

This clonotype was found many times. The chain employs TRBV12-3 or TRBV12-4 and TRBJ2-3; TRBD2 aligns across 7 bases. The J segment lost 0 bases and the V segment lost 7 bases, leaving 7 bases of the junction unmatched. This CDR3 comprises 15 residues. The DNA of the CDR3 is TGTGCCAGCACCATGATGGGGGGGAGCACAGATACGCAGTATTTT. Protein sequence: CASTMMGGSTDTQYF.

This clonotype was detected many times. The chain is built from TRBV10-2 and TRBJ1-1; tentative D call: TRBD1 (5 bases). The CDR3 loop spans 15 amino acids. Trimming cost V 2 bases and J 7 bases, with 17 bases left between them. Germline CDR1 and CDR2: WSHSY and SAAADI. The CDR3 region is CASSERVQEPIEAFF. CDR3 bases: TGCGCCAGCAGTGAGAGGGTACAGGAGCCTATTGAAGCTTTCTTT.

Many counts were recorded for this clonotype. The chain has TRBV5-4 and TRBJ1-1, with D unclear. The CDR3 sequence is 14 residues long. Germline V CDR1 and CDR2: SGHNT, YYREEE (reference sequence). The V end lost 0 bases, the J end lost 1 base, and 7 bases lay between the germline ends. The CDR3 is CASSLEHGNTEAFF. CDR3 DNA: TGTGCCAGCAGCTTGGAGCATGGGAACACTGAAGCTTTCTTT.

This clonotype came up a few times. The CDR3 nucleotides read TGCGCCAGCAGTCAATCGAACAGGGGAGATCCCTACGAGCAGTACTTC. Residues: CASSQSNRGDPYEQYF. V usage is TRBV23-1 and J usage is TRBJ2-7; 7 positions agree with TRBD1. TRBV23-1 carries the ORF label, with uncertain function. This CDR3 has 16 amino acids. With 0 bases clipped from V and 2 bases from J, the junction kept 7 bases outside the gene matches.

This clonotype was observed at least ten times. The chain has TRBV29-1 and TRBJ2-5; possibly TRBD1 for D (8 bases). Germline loops: CDR1 SQVTM, CDR2 ANQGSEA. The CDR3 is 13 amino acids. Trimming shortened V by 5 bases and J by 1 base, and 11 bases separated the two germline ends. The CDR3 DNA sequence: TGCAGCGTTAGCGGGACAGGCCAAGAGACCCAGTACTTC. Encoded protein: CSVSGTGQETQYF.

This clonotype was detected many times. The V and J genes are TRBV4-2 and TRBJ1-2, with D possibly TRBD1 on 5 matching bases. Germline CDR1 LGHNA, CDR2 YNFKEQ. CDR3 size: 14 residues. Deletions cut 0 bases from V and 8 bases from J, with 13 bases between. CDR3: CASSQDLGERGYTF. DNA for the CDR3: TGTGCCAGCAGCCAAGATCTGGGGGAGCGGGGCTACACCTTC.

V is TRBV7-2 and J is TRBJ2-1; perhaps TRBD2 as D (6 bases). The germline CDR1 and CDR2 sequences are SGHTA and FQGNSA. With 8 bases removed from V and 4 bases from J, the gap between germline ends came to 9 bases. This CDR3 is 12 amino acids long. The CDR3 DNA sequence: TGTGCCAGCGCCCGGGAGTACAATGAGCAGTTCTTC. Translation gives CASAREYNEQFF.

This chain connects TRBV6-6 to TRBJ1-1; no reliable D call. The CDR3 totals 12 residues. From germline, CDR1 is MNHNY and CDR2 SVGAGI (reference sequence). Trimming left V 8 bases short and J 4 bases short, with 11 bases between. The CDR3 loop reads CASAPQGTEAFF. The CDR3 DNA is TGTGCCAGCGCCCCCCAAGGCACTGAAGCTTTCTTT.

This clonotype was found many times. The V and J genes are TRBV7-9 and TRBJ2-3; D not certain. CDR3 length: 16 residues. From germline, CDR1 is SEHNR and CDR2 FQNEAQ (reference sequence). Between the trimmed V and J ends, which lost 4 bases and 2 bases, there was a span of 16 bases. The chain's CDR3 is CASSSTSLGITDTQYF. CDR3 coding DNA: TGTGCCAGCAGCTCTACCTCCCTGGGTATCACAGATACGCAGTATTTT.

This clonotype was seen repeatedly, ten times or more. The rearrangement uses TRBV20-1 and TRBJ2-1; 8 bases map to TRBD2. The CDR3 has 17 residues. Germline CDR1 DFQATT, CDR2 SNEGSKA (reference sequence). Trimming removed 0 bases from V and 4 bases from J; junction bases left unmatched: 11. For the CDR3, the DNA is TGCAGTGCTAGAGATAGGTCGGGGACTAGTCTTTACAATGAGCAGTTCTTC. Amino acids: CSARDRSGTSLYNEQFF.

The genes are TRBV4-1 and TRBJ1-3, with unresolved D. The CDR3 covers 16 residues. V lost 0 bases and J 0 bases, leaving 9 bases between the germline ends. Germline V gives CDR1 MGHRA, CDR2 YSYEKL. CDR3 sequence: CASSQDAAFSGNTIYF. The CDR3 DNA follows: TGCGCCAGCAGCCAAGACGCGGCCTTCTCTGGAAACACCATATATTTT.

This clonotype was found many times. This chain joins TRBV29-1 and TRBJ2-7; possibly TRBD1 for D (5 bases). Trimming stripped 4 bases from V and 3 bases from J, with 10 bases between. The CDR3 covers 12 residues. CDR1 and CDR2 from the germline V gene are SQVTM and ANQGSEA. The CDR3 here is CSVVTGSYEQYF. Written as DNA, the CDR3 is TGCAGCGTTGTAACAGGCAGCTACGAGCAGTACTTC.

The sample holds many counts of this clonotype. This rearrangement joins TRBV6-5 to TRBJ1-1; weak D call: TRBD1 (5 bases). Germline V CDR1 and CDR2: MNHEY, SVGAGI. The CDR3 consists of 13 residues. Trimming took 4 bases from V and 0 from J, leaving 6 bases between them. CDR3 residues: CASSSTVNTEAFF. CDR3 nucleotides: TGTGCCAGCAGTTCGACAGTGAACACTGAAGCTTTCTTT.

This clonotype was detected many times. V usage is TRBV5-5 and J usage is TRBJ1-5, with D uncertain. Germline V lookup: CDR1 SGHKS, CDR2 YYEKEE (reference sequence). The germline V and J ends were trimmed by 1 base and 3 bases, with 5 bases remaining between them. The CDR3 covers 13 residues. CDR3 DNA sequence: TGTGCCAGCAGCTTGAGGACCAATCAGCCCCAGCATTTT. This codes for CASSLRTNQPQHF.

Ten or more counts support this clonotype. CDR3 nucleotides: TGTGCCAGCAGTTACCAAGCGGGGGTCACAGATACGCAGTATTTT. Protein product: CASSYQAGVTDTQYF. The chain joins TRBV6-5 to TRBJ2-3, with TRBD2 identical over 8 bases. With 2 bases clipped from V and 2 bases from J, the junction kept 3 bases outside the gene matches. The CDR3 has 15 amino acids. Germline lookup yields CDR1 MNHEY and CDR2 SVGAGI.

A few counts support this clonotype. This sequence joins TRBV24-1 and TRBJ1-4; D not resolved. This CDR3 is 14 amino acids long. Trimming took 5 bases from V and 7 from J, leaving 13 bases between them. The germline V gene has CDR1 KGHDR and CDR2 SFDVKD. The CDR3 sequence: CATSAWQQPEKLFF. CDR3 DNA: TGTGCCACCAGTGCTTGGCAGCAGCCTGAAAAACTGTTTTTT.

This clonotype was seen a handful of times. The rearrangement uses TRBV12-3 or TRBV12-4 and TRBJ2-7; 9 nucleotides agree with TRBD2. J gave up 3 bases and V 5 bases, and 8 bases lay outside the gene matches. This CDR3 is 15 amino acids long. Here the CDR3 reads CASSPDLAGNYEQYV. CDR3 sequence (DNA): TGTGCCAGCAGTCCCGACCTAGCGGGGAACTACGAGCAGTACGTC.